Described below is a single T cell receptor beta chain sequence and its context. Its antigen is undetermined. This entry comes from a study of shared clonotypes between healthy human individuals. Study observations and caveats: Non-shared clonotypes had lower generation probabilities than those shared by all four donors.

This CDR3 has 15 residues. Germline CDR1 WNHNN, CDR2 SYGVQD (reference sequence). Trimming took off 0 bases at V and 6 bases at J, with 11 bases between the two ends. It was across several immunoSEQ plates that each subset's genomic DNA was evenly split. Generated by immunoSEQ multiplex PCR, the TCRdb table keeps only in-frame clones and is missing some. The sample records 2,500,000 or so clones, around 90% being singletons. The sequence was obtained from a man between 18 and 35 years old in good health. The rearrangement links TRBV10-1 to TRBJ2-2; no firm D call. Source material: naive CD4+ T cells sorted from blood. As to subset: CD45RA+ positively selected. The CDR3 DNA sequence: TGCGCCAGCAGTGAGTCGATTTCTTGGGCCGGGGAGCTGTTTTTT. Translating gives CASSESISWAGELFF.